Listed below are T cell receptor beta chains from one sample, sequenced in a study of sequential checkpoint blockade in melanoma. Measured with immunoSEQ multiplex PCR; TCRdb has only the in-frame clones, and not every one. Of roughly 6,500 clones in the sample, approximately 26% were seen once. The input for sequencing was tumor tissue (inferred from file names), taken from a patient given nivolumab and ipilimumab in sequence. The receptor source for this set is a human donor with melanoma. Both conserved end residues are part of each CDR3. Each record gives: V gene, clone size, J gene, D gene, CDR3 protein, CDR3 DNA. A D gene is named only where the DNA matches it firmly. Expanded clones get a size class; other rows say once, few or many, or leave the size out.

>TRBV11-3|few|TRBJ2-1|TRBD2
CASSPLAGGPRSNNEQFF
TGTGCCAGCAGCCCATTAGCGGGAGGGCCAAGATCTAACAATGAGCAGTTCTTC
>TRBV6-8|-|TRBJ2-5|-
CASSTLGETQYF
TGTGCCAGCAGTACCTTAGGGGAGACCCAGTACTTC
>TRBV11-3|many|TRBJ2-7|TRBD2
CASSQTDSGRNPEQYF
TGTGCCAGCAGCCAAACCGATAGCGGGAGAAACCCAGAGCAGTACTTC
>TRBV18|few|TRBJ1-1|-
CASSPPGRDGEAFF
TGTGCCAGCTCACCACCGGGCCGAGATGGTGAAGCTTTCTTT
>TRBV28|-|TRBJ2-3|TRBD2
CASNKGPTSGRTDTQYF
TGTGCCAGCAATAAGGGTCCAACTAGCGGACGCACAGATACGCAGTATTTT
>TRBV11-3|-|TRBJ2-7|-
CASRRTAEGLYEQYF
TGTGCCAGCAGGAGGACAGCGGAGGGCCTTTACGAGCAGTACTTC
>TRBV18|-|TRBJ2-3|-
CASSPGASGTDTQYF
TGTGCCAGCTCACCAGGGGCTAGCGGCACAGATACGCAGTATTTT
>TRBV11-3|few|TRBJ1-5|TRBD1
CASSPGQGEQPQHF
TGTGCCAGCAGCCCAGGACAGGGCGAACAGCCCCAGCATTTT
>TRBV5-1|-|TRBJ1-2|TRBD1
CASSWAWDRDGYTF
TGCGCCAGCAGCTGGGCCTGGGACAGGGACGGCTACACCTTC
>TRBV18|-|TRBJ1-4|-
CASSPSTEKLFF
TGTGCCAGCTCACCGTCCACTGAAAAACTGTTTTTT
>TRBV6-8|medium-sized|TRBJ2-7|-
CASSYSGPWVEQYF
TGTGCCAGCAGTTACTCGGGGCCATGGGTCGAGCAGTACTTC
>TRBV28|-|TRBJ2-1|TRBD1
CASSLSRTGRNEQFF
TGTGCCAGCAGTTTATCCCGGACAGGTCGGAATGAGCAGTTCTTC
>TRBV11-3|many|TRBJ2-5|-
CASSLTLRQPQETQYF
TGTGCCAGCAGCTTGACTCTGCGGCAGCCCCAAGAGACCCAGTACTTC
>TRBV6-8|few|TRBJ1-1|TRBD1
CASSYSSTGDAEAFF
TGTGCCAGCAGTTACTCCTCTACAGGGGACGCTGAAGCTTTCTTT
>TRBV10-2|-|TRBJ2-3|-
CASSEGRNEDDTQYF
TGCGCCAGCAGTGAGGGGCGTAATGAGGATGATACGCAGTATTTT
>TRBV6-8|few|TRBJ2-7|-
CASSYSISNRGYEQYF
TGTGCCAGCAGTTACTCGATATCGAACAGAGGGTACGAGCAGTACTTC
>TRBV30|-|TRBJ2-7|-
CAWSVGVGGSEQYF
TGTGCCTGGAGTGTAGGTGTAGGGGGTAGCGAGCAGTACTTC
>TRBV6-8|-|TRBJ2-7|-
CASSYSIPRHSYEQYF
TGTGCCAGCAGTTACTCGATACCACGCCACTCCTACGAGCAGTACTTC
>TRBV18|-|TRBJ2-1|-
CASSPPKGGYKNEQFF
TGTGCCAGCTCACCGCCCAAGGGGGGGTACAAGAATGAGCAGTTCTTC
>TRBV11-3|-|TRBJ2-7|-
CASSLEAGQVTYEQYF
TGTGCCAGCAGCTTGGAGGCAGGGCAGGTAACCTACGAGCAGTACTTC
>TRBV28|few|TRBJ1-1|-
CASGRGGMNTEAFF
TGTGCCAGCGGGCGGGGAGGGATGAACACTGAAGCTTTCTTT
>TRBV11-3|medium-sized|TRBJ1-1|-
CASSLASNRDTEAFF
TGTGCCAGCAGCTTGGCCTCTAACAGGGACACTGAAGCTTTCTTT
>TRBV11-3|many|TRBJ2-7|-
CASSLVASVNYEQYF
TGTGCCAGCAGCTTGGTTGCCAGTGTAAACTACGAGCAGTACTTC
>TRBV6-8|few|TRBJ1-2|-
CASSYSGTPGYGYTF
TGTGCCAGCAGTTACTCGGGCACTCCGGGTTATGGCTACACCTTC
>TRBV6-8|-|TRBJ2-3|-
CASSTRWASPDTQYF
TGTGCCAGCAGTACCCGCTGGGCTAGTCCGGATACGCAGTATTTT
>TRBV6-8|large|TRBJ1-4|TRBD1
CASSRTGSNEKLFF
TGTGCCAGCAGTCGGACAGGGTCTAATGAAAAACTGTTTTTT
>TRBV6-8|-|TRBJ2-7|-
CAIRPDPEGKQYF
TGTGCCATCAGGCCAGACCCCGAGGGGAAGCAGTACTTC